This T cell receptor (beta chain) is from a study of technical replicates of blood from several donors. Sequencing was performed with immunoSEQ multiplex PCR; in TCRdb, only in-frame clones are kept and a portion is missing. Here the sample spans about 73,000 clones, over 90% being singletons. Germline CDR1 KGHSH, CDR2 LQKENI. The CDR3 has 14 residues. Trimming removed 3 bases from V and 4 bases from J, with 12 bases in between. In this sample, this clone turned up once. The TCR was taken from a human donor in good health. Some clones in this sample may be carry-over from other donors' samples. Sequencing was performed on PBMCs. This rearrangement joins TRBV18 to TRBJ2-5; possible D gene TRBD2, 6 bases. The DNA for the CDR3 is TGTGCCAGCTCACCCCCCGGGGGAGGAGAGACCCAGTACTTC. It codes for CASSPPGGGETQYF.